This T cell receptor beta chain was documented in a study of T-cell memory formation after mild COVID-19. Study findings and constraints: Clones which contracted sat mainly in CM and EM if CD4+, and in EMRA if CD8+. Proof of SARS-CoV-2 specificity was absent for the second-wave clones that crested on day 37. Memory cells collected pre-infection included some clones that later responded, suggesting cross-reactive memory joined.

Trimming left V 0 bases short and J 4 bases short, with 19 bases between. Germline V CDR1 and CDR2: SGHRS, YFSETQ. This CDR3 has 17 residues. TCR alpha and TCR beta cDNA libraries carrying sample barcodes and UMIs came from 5'RACE with constant-segment primers. TCRdb independently ran MiXCR on the 5' RACE reads; one entry per CDR3 protein. The sample holds approximately 250,000 distinct CDR3 sequences, around 16% seen once. In regard to this clonotype: What it binds is not known.

This sequence joins TRBV5-1 and TRBJ2-5, with D perhaps matching TRBD1 or TRBD2 (5 bases each). This clonotype was sampled from a man younger than 30 who had mild COVID-19 (a few samples of this study predate the infection). Cell type and time point are not known. Sequenced: PBMCs or a T cell subset sorted from them (not recorded which). The CDR3 DNA reads TGCGCCAGCAGCTTGGGGGAGCGGCGCCCTGGGGGAGAGACCCAGTACTTC. As protein: CASSLGERRPGGETQYF.